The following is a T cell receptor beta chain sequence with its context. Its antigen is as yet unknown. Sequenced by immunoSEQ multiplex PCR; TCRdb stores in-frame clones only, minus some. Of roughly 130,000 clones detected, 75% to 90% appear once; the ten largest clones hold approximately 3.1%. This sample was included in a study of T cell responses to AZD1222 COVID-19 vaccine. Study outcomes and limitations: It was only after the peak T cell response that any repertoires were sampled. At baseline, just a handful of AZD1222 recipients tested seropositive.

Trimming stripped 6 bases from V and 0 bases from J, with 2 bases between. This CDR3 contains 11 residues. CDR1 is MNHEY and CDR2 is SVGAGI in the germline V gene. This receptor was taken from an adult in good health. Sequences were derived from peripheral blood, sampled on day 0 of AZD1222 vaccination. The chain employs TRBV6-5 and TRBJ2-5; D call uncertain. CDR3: CASRYQETQYF. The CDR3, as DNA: TGTGCCAGCAGGTACCAAGAGACCCAGTACTTC.